This T cell receptor (beta chain) was obtained from a study of blood T cells in healthy people across ages. The authors ran a second PCR of about 6 to 11 cycles using a sample-barcoded 5' primer and a J-beta primer mix. TCRdb re-derived calls from the 5' RACE reads in MiXCR, one entry per CDR3 protein. This sample carries over 700,000 distinct CDR3 sequences, 25% of them seen once, and the ten largest clones take more than 7.5%. CDR1 and CDR2 (germline): MNHEY, SMNVEV (reference sequence). This CDR3 has 14 residues. This clonotype was counted a single time. These records were also assigned to another study, of T cells of mothers and their children.

This chain joins TRBV27 and TRBJ2-5; D remains unclear. The DNA end is more similar to TRBJ2-1, so the J call may be wrong. The sequence came from a boy between 5 and 17 years old in good health. Sequenced input: blood. This chain's CDR3 is CASSLYETVGEQFF. The CDR3 bases are TGTGCCAGCAGTTTGTACGAGACGGTGGGTGAGCAGTTCTTC.